The T cell receptor (beta chain) under discussion was sequenced for a study of blood T cell repertoires in COVID-19. Germline assignment: CDR1 KGHDR and CDR2 SFDVKD. Trimming pared 5 bases from V and 4 bases from J, leaving 10 bases between. This CDR3 has 13 amino acids. Clones were read by immunoSEQ multiplex PCR, and TCRdb kept only the in-frame ones, dropping some. The repertoire includes a few hundred thousand clones, roughly 89% of them detected once, and approximately 0.84% sits in the top ten. Source material: peripheral blood. The rearrangement links TRBV24-1 to TRBJ1-2; D possibly corresponds to TRBD1 (5 bases). The TCR sequence derives from a man under 40 with acute or convalescent COVID-19. The CDR3 spells CATSAPGIYGYTF. The DNA for the CDR3 is TGTGCCACCAGTGCCCCAGGGATCTATGGCTACACCTTC.